Given below is one TCR beta chain in context. Its antigen remains unknown. The data stem from a study of cytomegalovirus exposure and HLA in healthy donors. The PCR ran on 60 Vbeta and 13 Jbeta primers. The repertoire was sequenced with immunoSEQ multiplex PCR; TCRdb's copy has only in-frame clones and lacks some. The table has 69,000 or so clones, 74% seen once. This CDR3 is 15 amino acids long. Per germline, CDR1 SGHRS and CDR2 YFSETQ. Losses at the gene ends were 0 bases for V and 4 bases for J; bases not matched to a gene: 4. Whole-study results and caveats: Several V segments, TRBV6-2 and TRBV6-3 among them, could not be told apart and were dropped. Listed as cytomegalovirus-associated were approximately 160 TCR beta chains. Earlier analysis yielded a pattern in which most TCR beta V segments were productive about 90% or about 30% of the time.

The sequence came from a woman aged 55 to 70 in good health and CMV-seropositive. The rearrangement uses TRBV5-1 and TRBJ2-7; 10 bases map to TRBD1. The specimen was PBMCs. In DNA form, the CDR3 reads TGCGCCAGCAGCTTGGGTGGGACAGGGGAATACGAGCAGTACTTC. This sequence encodes CASSLGGTGEYEQYF.